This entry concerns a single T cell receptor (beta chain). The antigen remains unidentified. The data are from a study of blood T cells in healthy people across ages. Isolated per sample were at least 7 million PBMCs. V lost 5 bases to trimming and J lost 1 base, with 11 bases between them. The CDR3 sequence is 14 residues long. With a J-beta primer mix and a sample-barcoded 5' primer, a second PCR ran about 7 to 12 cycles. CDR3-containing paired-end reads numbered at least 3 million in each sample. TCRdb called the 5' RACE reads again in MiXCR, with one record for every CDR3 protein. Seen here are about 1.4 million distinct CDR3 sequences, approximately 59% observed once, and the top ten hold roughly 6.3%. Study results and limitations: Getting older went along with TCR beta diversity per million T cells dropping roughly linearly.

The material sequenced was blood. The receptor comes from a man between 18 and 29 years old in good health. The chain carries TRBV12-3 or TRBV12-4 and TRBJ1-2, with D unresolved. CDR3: CASSLNSDNYGYTF. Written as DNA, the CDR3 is TGTGCCAGCAGTCTAAATTCCGATAACTATGGCTACACCTTC.